This T cell receptor beta chain was identified during a study of blood T cell repertoires in COVID-19. Germline values: CDR1 SGHAT, CDR2 FQNNGV. The trim removed 5 bases at V and 4 bases at J, leaving 3 bases unmatched. The CDR3 length is 13 residues. About this clone: Other DNA sequences in this specimen translate into the identical CDR3.

Method: immunoSEQ multiplex PCR; TCRdb's copy keeps in-frame clones and lacks some. The table records about 290,000 clones, 70% to 90% of them present only once. The V call is TRBV11-2, the J call TRBJ1-2, with 8 positions matching TRBD1. The sequence was obtained from a woman aged 45 to 65 with active or convalescent COVID-19. Specimen: peripheral blood. This CDR3 is CASSTTGGYGYTF. Written as DNA, the CDR3 is TGTGCCAGCAGCACAACAGGGGGCTATGGCTACACCTTC.